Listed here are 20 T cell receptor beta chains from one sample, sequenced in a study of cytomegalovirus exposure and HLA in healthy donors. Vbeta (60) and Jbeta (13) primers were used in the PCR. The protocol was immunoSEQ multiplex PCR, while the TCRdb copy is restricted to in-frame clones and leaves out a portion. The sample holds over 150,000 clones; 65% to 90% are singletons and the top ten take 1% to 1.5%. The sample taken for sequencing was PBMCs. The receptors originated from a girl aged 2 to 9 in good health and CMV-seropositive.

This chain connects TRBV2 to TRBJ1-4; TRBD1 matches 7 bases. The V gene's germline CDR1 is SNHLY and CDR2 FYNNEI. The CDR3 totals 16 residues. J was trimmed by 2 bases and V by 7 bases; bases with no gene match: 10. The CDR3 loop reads CASKFGTERTNEKLFF. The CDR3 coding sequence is TGTGCCAGCAAATTTGGGACAGAGCGGACTAATGAAAAACTGTTTTTT. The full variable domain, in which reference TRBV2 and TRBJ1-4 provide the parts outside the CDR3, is EPEVTQTPSHQVTQMGQEVILRCVPISNHLYFYWYRQILGQKVEFLVSFYNNEISEKSEIFDDQFSVERPDGSNFTLKIRSTKLEDSAMYFCASKFGTERTNEKLFFGSGTQLSVL.

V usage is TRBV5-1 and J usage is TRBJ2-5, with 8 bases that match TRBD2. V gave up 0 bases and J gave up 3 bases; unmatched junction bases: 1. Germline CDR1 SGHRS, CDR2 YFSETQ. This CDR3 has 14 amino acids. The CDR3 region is CASSLVSGEETQYF. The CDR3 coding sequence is TGCGCCAGCAGCTTGGTTAGCGGGGAAGAGACCCAGTACTTC.

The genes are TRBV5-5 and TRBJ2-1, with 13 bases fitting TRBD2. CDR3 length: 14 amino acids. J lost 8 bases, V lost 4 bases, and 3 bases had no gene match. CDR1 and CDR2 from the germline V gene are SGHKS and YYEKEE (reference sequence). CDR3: CASSIGLAGDEQFF. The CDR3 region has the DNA TGTGCCAGCAGCATAGGACTAGCGGGAGATGAGCAGTTCTTC.

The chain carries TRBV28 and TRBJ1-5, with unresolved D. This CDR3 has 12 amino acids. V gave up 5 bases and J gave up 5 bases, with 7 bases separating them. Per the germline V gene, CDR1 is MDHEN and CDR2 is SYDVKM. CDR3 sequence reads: CASSREDQPQHF. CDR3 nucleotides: TGTGCCAGCAGTCGAGAAGATCAGCCCCAGCATTTT.

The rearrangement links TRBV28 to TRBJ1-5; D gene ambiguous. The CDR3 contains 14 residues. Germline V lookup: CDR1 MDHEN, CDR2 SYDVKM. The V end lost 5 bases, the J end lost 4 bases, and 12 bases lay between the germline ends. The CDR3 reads CASSPYTTNQPQHF. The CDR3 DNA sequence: TGTGCCAGCAGTCCATATACAACGAATCAGCCCCAGCATTTT.

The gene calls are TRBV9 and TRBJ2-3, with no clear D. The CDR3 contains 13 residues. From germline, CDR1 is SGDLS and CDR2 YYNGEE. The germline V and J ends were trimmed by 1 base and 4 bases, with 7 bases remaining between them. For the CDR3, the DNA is TGTGCCAGCAGCGTATTTCCGTCAGATACGCAGTATTTT. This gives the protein CASSVFPSDTQYF.

CDR3 region: CASRLVSGLLKRGTLEQYF. The DNA for the CDR3 is TGTGCAAGTCGCTTAGTATCGGGCCTATTGAAGCGGGGGACCCTCGAGCAGTACTTC. The J gene is TRBJ2-7, the V gene TRBV12-2; the listed D gene, TRBD2, was not tested against the DNA. TRBV12-2 is a known pseudogene. The CDR3 has 19 amino acids.

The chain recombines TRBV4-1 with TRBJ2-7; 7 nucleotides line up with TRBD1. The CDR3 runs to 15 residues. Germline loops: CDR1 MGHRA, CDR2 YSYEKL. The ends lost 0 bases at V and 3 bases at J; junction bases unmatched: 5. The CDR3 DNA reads TGCGCCAGCAGCCAAGACTGGGACAGCATCTACGAGCAGTACTTC. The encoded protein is CASSQDWDSIYEQYF.

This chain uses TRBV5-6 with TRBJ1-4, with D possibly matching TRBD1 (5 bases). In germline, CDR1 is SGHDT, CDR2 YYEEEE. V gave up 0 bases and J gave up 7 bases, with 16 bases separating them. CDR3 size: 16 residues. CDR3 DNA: TGTGCCAGCAGCTTGGGGGAAGCTGGGGGAGGTGAAAAACTGTTTTTT. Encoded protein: CASSLGEAGGGEKLFF.

The CDR3 sequence: CASGPTSGNEQFF. The DNA for the CDR3 is TGCGCCAGCGGCCCAACTAGCGGCAATGAGCAGTTCTTC. The V call is TRBV5-1, the J call TRBJ2-1; 8 positions agree with TRBD2. The J segment lost 6 bases and the V segment lost 7 bases, leaving 6 bases of the junction unmatched. CDR3 size: 13 residues. Per the germline V gene, CDR1 is SGHRS and CDR2 is YFSETQ.

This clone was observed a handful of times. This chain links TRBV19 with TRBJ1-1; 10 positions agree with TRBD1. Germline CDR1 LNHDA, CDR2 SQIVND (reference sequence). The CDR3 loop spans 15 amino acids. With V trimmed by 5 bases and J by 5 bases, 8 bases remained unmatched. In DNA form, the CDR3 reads TGTGCCAGTAGTCCTGACAGGGGGCCGTGGACTGAAGCTTTCTTT. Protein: CASSPDRGPWTEAFF.

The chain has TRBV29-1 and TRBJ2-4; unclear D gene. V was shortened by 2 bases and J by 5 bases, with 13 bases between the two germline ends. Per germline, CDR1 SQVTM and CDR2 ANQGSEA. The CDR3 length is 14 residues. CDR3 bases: TGCAGCGTTGAAAACCGCGGCGTCCAAAACATTCAGTACTTC. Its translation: CSVENRGVQNIQYF.

CDR3 protein: CASSLDNNQPQHF. The CDR3 nucleotides are TGTGCCAGCAGCTTAGACAACAATCAGCCCCAGCATTTT. V gene TRBV7-6 combines with J gene TRBJ1-5; D gene unclear. This CDR3 spans 13 amino acids. CDR1 is SGHVS and CDR2 is FNYEAQ in the germline V gene. V shed 1 base and J shed 3 bases, with 4 bases lying between them.

As DNA, the CDR3 is TGTGCCAGCAGCCCCCATAGCGGGGCTGCCTACGAGCAGTACTTC. This gives the protein CASSPHSGAAYEQYF. The V and J genes are TRBV5-4 and TRBJ2-7; TRBD2 matches at 8 bases. Per germline, CDR1 SGHNT and CDR2 YYREEE (reference sequence). The CDR3 is 15 amino acids. V dropped 4 bases and J dropped 2; count of bases not matched to a gene: 8.

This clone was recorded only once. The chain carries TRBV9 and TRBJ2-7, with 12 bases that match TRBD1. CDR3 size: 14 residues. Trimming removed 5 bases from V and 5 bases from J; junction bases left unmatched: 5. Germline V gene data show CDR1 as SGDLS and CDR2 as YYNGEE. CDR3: CASSGGTGGNEQYF. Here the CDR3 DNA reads TGTGCCAGCAGTGGGGGGACAGGGGGCAACGAGCAGTACTTC. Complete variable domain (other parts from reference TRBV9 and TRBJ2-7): DSGVTQTPKHLITATGQRVTLRCSPRSGDLSVYWYQQSLDQGLQFLIQYYNGEERAKGNILERFSAQQFPDLHSELNLSSLELGDSALYFCASSGGTGGNEQYFGPGTRLTVT.

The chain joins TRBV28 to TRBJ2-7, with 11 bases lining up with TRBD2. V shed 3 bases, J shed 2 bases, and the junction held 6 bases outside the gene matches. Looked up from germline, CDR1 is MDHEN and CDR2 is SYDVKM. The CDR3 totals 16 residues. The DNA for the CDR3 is TGTGCCAGCAGTTTTACTAGCGGGAGCTATACCTACGAGCAGTACTTC. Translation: CASSFTSGSYTYEQYF.

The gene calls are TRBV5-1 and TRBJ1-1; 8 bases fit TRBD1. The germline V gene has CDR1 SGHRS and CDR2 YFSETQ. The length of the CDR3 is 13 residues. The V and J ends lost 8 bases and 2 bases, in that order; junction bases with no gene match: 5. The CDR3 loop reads CASSTGVNTEAFF. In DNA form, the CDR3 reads TGCGCCAGTTCGACAGGGGTCAACACTGAAGCTTTCTTT.

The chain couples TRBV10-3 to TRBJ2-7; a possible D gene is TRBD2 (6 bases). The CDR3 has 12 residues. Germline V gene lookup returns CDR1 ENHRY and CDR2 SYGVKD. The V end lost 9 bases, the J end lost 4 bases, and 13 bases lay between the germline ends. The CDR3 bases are TGTGCCATAGGGACTGATCATTACGAGCAGTACTTC. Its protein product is CAIGTDHYEQYF.

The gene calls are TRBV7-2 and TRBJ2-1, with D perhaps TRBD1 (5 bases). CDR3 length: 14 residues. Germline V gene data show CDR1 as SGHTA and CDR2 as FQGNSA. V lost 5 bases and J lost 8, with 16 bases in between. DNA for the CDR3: TGTGCCAGCAGCCCCTCTAGGGGCTCCGATGAGCAGTTCTTC. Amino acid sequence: CASSPSRGSDEQFF.

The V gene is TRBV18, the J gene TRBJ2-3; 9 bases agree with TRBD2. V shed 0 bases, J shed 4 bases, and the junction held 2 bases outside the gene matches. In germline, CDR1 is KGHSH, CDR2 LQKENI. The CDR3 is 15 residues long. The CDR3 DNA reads TGTGCCAGCTCACCACCTGCGGGAGGGGCAGATACGCAGTATTTT. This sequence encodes CASSPPAGGADTQYF.